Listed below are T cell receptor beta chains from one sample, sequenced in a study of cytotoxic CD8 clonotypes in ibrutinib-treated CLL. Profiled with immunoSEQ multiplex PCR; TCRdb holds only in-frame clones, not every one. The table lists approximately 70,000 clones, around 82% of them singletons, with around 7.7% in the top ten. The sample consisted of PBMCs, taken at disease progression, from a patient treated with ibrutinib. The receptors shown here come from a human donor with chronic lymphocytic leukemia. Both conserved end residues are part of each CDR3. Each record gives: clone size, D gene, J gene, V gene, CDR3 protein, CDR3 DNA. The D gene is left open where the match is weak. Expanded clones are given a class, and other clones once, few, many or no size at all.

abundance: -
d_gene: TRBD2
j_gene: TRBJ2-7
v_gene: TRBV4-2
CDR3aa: CASSQERGGHYEQYF
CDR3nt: TGTGCCAGCAGCCAAGAACGCGGGGGGCATTACGAGCAGTACTTC

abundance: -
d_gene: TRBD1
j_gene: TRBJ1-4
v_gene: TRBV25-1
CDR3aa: CASSGGYRGLSEKLFF
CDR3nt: TGTGCCAGCAGCGGAGGTTACAGGGGGCTCAGTGAAAAACTGTTTTTT

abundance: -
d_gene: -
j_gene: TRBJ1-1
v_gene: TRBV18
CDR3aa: CASSPREEITEAFF
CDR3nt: TGTGCCAGCTCACCCCGTGAAGAAATCACTGAAGCTTTCTTT

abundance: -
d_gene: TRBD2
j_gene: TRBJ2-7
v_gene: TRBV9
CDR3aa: CASSFEGTSGYEQYF
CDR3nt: TGTGCCAGCAGCTTTGAGGGGACTAGCGGCTACGAGCAGTACTTC

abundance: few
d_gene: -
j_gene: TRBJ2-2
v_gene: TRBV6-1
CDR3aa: CASSFAGELFF
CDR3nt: TGTGCCAGCAGTTTCGCCGGGGAGCTGTTTTTT

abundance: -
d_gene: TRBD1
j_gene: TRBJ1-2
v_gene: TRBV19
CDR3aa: CASSPPGTAWDGYTF
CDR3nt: TGTGCCAGTAGTCCCCCCGGGACAGCATGGGATGGCTACACCTTC

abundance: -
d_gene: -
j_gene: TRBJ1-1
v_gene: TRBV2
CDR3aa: CASSEEWTRAGTEAFF
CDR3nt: TGTGCCAGCAGTGAAGAGTGGACCAGGGCTGGCACTGAAGCTTTCTTT

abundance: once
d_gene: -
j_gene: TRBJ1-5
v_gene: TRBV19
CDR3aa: CASSYGGEGNQPQHF
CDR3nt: TGTGCCAGTAGTTACGGAGGGGAGGGGAATCAGCCCCAGCATTTT

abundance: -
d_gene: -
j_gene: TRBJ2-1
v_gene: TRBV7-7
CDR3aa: CASSPGTPEQFF
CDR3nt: TGTGCCAGCAGCCCCGGGACCCCAGAGCAGTTCTTC

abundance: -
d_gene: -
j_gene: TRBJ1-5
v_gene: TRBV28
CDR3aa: CASSFVGGGQPQHF
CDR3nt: TGTGCCAGCAGTTTTGTGGGGGGCGGACAGCCCCAGCATTTT

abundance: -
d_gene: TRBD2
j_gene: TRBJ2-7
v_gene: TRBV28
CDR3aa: CASSWGGRYEQYF
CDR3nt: TGTGCCAGCAGTTGGGGGGGGAGGTACGAGCAGTACTTC

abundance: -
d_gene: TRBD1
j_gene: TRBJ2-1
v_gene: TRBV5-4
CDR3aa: CASSPSPGGVFEQFF
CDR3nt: TGTGCCAGCAGCCCGAGCCCAGGGGGCGTTTTTGAGCAGTTCTTC

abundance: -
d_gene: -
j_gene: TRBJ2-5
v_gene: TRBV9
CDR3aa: CASSVRVNGETQYF
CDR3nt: TGTGCCAGCAGCGTCAGGGTCAACGGCGAGACCCAGTACTTC

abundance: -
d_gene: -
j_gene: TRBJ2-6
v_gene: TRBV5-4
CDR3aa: CASSWGHPGTGANVLTF
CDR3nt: TGTGCCAGCAGCTGGGGCCACCCTGGCACTGGGGCCAACGTCCTGACTTTC

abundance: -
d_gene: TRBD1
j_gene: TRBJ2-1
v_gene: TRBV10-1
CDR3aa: CASSPGQEYNEQFF
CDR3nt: TGCGCCAGCAGTCCGGGACAGGAGTACAATGAGCAGTTCTTC

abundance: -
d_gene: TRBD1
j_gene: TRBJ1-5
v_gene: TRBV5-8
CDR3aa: CASSSGQPYSNQPQHF
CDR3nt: TGTGCCAGCAGTTCGGGACAGCCTTATAGCAATCAGCCCCAGCATTTT

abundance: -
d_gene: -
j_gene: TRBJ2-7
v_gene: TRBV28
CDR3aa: CASSLPTPYEQYF
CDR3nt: TGTGCCAGCAGTTTACCAACCCCCTACGAGCAGTACTTC

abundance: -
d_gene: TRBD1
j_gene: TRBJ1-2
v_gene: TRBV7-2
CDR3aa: CASSPQWTGYGYTF
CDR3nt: TGTGCCAGCAGCCCCCAGTGGACAGGATATGGCTACACCTTC

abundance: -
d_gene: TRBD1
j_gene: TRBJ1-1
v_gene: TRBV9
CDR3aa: CASSRDRVTEAFF
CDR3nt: TGTGCCAGCAGTCGTGACAGGGTGACTGAAGCTTTCTTT

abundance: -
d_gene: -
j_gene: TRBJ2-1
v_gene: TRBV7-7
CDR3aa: CASSPPLGSSYNEQFF
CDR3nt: TGTGCCAGCAGCCCGCCCCTCGGAAGCTCCTACAATGAGCAGTTCTTC

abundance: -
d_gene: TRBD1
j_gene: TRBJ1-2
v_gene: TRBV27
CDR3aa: CASSKQGGFNYGYTF
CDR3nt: TGTGCCAGCAGTAAACAGGGGGGGTTTAACTATGGCTACACCTTC

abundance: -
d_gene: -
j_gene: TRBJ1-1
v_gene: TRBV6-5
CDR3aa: CASSYGDRLNTEAFF
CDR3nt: TGTGCCAGCAGTTATGGCGACAGATTGAACACTGAAGCTTTCTTT

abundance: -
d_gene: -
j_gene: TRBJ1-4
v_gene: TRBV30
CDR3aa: CAWSVNEKLFF
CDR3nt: TGTGCCTGGAGTGTGAATGAAAAACTGTTTTTT

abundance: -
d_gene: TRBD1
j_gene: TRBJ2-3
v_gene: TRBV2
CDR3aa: CASSEARGQGITDTQYF
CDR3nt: TGTGCCAGCAGTGAAGCCAGGGGACAGGGGATTACAGATACGCAGTATTTT

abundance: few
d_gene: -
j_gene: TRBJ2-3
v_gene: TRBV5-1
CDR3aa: CASTFRDSTDTQYF
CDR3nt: TGCGCCAGCACCTTCCGGGACAGCACAGATACGCAGTATTTT

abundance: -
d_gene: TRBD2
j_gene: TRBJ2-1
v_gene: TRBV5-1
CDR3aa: CASSLAATSGSLAEQFF
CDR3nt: TGCGCCAGCAGCTTGGCCGCCACTAGCGGGAGTTTGGCTGAGCAGTTCTTC

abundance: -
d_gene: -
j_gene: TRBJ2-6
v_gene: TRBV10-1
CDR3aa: CASSDPGSGANVLTF
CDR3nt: TGCGCCAGCAGTGATCCGGGTTCGGGGGCCAACGTCCTGACTTTC

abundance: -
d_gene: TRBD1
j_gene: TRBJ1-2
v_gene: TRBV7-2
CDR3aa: CASSIKTGYGYGYTF
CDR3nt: TGTGCCAGCAGCATCAAGACAGGGTATGGTTATGGCTACACCTTC

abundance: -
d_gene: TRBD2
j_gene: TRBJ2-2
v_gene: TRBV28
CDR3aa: CASKPAGASPAGELFF
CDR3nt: TGTGCCAGCAAACCAGCGGGGGCCTCACCCGCCGGGGAGCTGTTTTTT

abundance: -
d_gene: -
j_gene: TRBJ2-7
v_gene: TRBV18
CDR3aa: CASSQVGSAGYEQYF
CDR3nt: TGTGCCAGCTCACAAGTCGGATCAGCGGGCTACGAGCAGTACTTC

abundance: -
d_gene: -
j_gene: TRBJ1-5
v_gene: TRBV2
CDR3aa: CASSETSVSNQPQHF
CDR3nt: TGTGCCAGCAGTGAAACTTCGGTTAGCAATCAGCCCCAGCATTTT

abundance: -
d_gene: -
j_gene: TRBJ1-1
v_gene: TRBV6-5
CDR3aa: CASSYRSQALRTEAFF
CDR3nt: TGTGCCAGCAGTTACCGCTCACAGGCCCTGAGGACTGAAGCTTTCTTT

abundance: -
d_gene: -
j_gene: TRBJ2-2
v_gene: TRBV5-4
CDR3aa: CASSLPPTNTGELFF
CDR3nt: TGTGCCAGCAGCTTGCCACCCACGAACACCGGGGAGCTGTTTTTT

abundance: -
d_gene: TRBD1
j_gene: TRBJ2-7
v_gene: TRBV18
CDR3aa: CASSPGTGSHEQYF
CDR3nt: TGTGCCAGCTCACCGGGGACAGGGTCCCACGAGCAGTACTTC

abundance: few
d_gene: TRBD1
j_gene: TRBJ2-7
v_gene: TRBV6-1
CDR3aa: CASSEGQGTGEQYF
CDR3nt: TGTGCCAGCAGTGAAGGACAGGGCACGGGCGAGCAGTACTTC

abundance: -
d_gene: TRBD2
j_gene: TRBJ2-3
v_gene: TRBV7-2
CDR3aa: CASSLGMALAGIDTQYF
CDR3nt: TGTGCCAGCAGCTTAGGAATGGCCCTAGCGGGAATAGATACGCAGTATTTT

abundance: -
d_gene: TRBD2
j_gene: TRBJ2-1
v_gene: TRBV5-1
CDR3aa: CASSSGTSGGYNEQFF
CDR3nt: TGCGCCAGCAGCTCCGGGACTAGCGGGGGATACAATGAGCAGTTCTTC

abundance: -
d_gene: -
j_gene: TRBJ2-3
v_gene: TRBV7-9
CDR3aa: CASSRDQTTRGDTQYF
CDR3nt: TGTGCCAGCAGCAGGGACCAGACGACCCGGGGAGATACGCAGTATTTT

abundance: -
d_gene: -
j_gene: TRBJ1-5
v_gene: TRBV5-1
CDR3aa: CASSYDGDNQPQHF
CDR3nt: TGCGCCAGCAGCTATGACGGAGACAATCAGCCCCAGCATTTT

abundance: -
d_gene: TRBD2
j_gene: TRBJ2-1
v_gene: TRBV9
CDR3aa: CASTKAGEPYNEQFF
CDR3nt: TGTGCCAGCACTAAAGCGGGGGAACCCTACAATGAGCAGTTCTTC

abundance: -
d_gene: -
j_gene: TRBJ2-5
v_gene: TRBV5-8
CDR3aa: CASSLYGVRVETQYF
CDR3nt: TGTGCCAGCAGCTTGTACGGTGTCAGGGTCGAGACCCAGTACTTC

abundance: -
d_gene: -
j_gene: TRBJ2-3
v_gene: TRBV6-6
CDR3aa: CASRRATYDTQYF
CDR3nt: TGTGCCAGCAGGAGGGCGACGTACGATACGCAGTATTTT

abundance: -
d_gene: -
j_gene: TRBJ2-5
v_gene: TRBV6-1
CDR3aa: CASSRGQQETQYF
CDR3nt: TGTGCCAGCAGTCGAGGACAGCAAGAGACCCAGTACTTC

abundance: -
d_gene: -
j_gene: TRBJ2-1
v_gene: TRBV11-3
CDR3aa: CASSFVDGEQFF
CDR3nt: TGTGCCAGCAGCTTTGTAGACGGTGAGCAGTTCTTC

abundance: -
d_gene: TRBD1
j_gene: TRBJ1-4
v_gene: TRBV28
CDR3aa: CASSKTGIEKLFF
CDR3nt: TGTGCCAGCAGCAAGACAGGGATCGAAAAACTGTTTTTT

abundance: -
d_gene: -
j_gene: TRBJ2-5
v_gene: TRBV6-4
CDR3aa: CASSEGPEGETQYF
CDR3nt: TGTGCCAGCAGTGAAGGACCGGAGGGGGAGACCCAGTACTTC

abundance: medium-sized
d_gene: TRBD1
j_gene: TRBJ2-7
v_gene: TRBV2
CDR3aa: CASTRDRGSEQYF
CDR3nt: TGTGCCAGTACCCGGGACAGGGGCAGCGAGCAGTACTTC

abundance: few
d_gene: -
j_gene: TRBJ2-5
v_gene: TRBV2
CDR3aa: CASSRGPNEETQYF
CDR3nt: TGTGCCAGCAGTAGGGGCCCAAACGAGGAGACCCAGTACTTC

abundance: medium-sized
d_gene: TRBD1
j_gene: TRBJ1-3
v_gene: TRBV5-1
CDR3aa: CASSPGQGGNTIYF
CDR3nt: TGCGCCAGCAGCCCGGGACAGGGAGGAAACACCATATATTTT

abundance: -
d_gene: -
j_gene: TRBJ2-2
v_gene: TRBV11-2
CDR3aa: CASRSTRAIYTGELFF
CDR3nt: TGTGCCAGCAGATCCACTAGGGCTATTTACACCGGGGAGCTGTTTTTT

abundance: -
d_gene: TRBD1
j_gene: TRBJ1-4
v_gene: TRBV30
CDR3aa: CAWSEGFKAGGNEKLFF
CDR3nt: TGTGCCTGGAGTGAGGGGTTCAAGGCAGGGGGTAATGAAAAACTGTTTTTT